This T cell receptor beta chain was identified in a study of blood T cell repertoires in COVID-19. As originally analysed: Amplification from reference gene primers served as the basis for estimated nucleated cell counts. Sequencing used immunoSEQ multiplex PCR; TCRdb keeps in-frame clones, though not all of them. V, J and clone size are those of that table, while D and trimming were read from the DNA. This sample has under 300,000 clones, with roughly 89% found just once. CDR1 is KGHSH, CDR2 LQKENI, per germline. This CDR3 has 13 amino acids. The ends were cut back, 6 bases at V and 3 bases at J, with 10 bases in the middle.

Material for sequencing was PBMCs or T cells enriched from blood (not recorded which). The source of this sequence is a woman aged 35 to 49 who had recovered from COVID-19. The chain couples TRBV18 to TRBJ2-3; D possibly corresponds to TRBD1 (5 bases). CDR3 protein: CASSSRQTDTQYF. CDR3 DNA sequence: TGTGCCAGCTCGAGTCGACAGACAGATACGCAGTATTTT.